The 2 T cell receptor beta chains below were found in one sample sequenced in a study of STAT3 mutations in large granular lymphocyte leukemia. Study results and caveats: Every T-cell large granular lymphocyte leukemia patient had at least one immunodominant TCR beta clonotype.

Produced via immunoSEQ multiplex PCR; TCRdb's table is partial and in-frame only. The sample records 1,500 to 2,000 clones, roughly 60% being singletons. No antigens are known for them. Source material: peripheral blood mononuclear cells. The receptor set was obtained from a man in his fifties with T-cell large granular lymphocyte leukemia. Some clones in this sample may be carry-over from other donors' samples.

The chain combines TRBV5-1 with TRBJ2-7; weak D call: TRBD1 (7 bases). This CDR3 spans 16 amino acids. Germline values: CDR1 SGHRS, CDR2 YFSETQ. V lost 4 bases and J 4 bases, leaving 21 bases between the germline ends. The CDR3 spells CASSGQQGTLGYEQYF. The CDR3, as DNA: TGCGCCAGCAGCGGACAACAGGGGACTTTGGGATACGAGCAGTACTTC.

This clone is medium-sized (0.01 to 0.1%) by share. The chain uses TRBV5-4 and TRBJ2-1; TRBD2 aligns across 12 bases. Germline-derived CDR1 and CDR2 are SGHNT and YYREEE (reference sequence). The J segment lost 7 bases and the V segment lost 4 bases, leaving 6 bases of the junction unmatched. The CDR3 has 15 residues. The CDR3 sequence: CASSLLAGGGNEQFF. CDR3 sequence (DNA): TGTGCCAGCAGCCTCCTAGCGGGAGGGGGTAATGAGCAGTTCTTC.